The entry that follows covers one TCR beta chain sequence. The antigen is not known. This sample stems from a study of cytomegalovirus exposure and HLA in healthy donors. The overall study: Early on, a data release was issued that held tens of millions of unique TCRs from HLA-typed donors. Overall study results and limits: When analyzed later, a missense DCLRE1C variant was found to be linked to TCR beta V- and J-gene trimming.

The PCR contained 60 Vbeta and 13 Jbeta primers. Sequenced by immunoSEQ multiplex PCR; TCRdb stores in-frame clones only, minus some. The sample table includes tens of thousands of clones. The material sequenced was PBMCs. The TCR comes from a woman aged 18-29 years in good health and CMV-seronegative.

The chain's CDR3 is CASSAWTSGRDTDTQYF. The CDR3, as DNA: TGCGCCAGCAGCGCCTGGACTAGCGGGAGGGACACAGATACGCAGTATTTT. The genes are TRBV5-1 and TRBJ2-3; 15 nucleotides align to TRBD2. CDR3 length: 17 residues. The germline CDR1 and CDR2 sequences are SGHRS and YFSETQ. Losses at the gene ends were 4 bases for V and 2 bases for J; bases not matched to a gene: 5.